Shown below are 11 T cell receptor beta chains from a single sample sequenced in a study of response to subunit inactivated influenza vaccine. One entry per CDR3 protein, called by TCRdb with MiXCR from the RT-PCR reads. The data contain about 830,000 distinct CDR3 sequences, 15% to 20% of them singletons. The sequences come from PBMCs from blood, collected more than 4 days after vaccination. These receptors all come from a man between 50 and 59 years old who received an inactivated influenza vaccine.

This clonotype was counted only a few times. The chain carries TRBV7-2 and TRBJ2-7, with D maybe TRBD1 (6 bases). Looked up from germline, CDR1 is SGHTA and CDR2 is FQGNSA. The V and J ends lost 1 base and 2 bases respectively, with 12 bases between them. CDR3 size: 15 residues. The CDR3 sequence: CASSLDLQGTYEQYF. DNA for the CDR3: TGTGCCAGCAGCTTAGACTTACAGGGAACCTACGAGCAGTACTTC. Drawing the rest from reference TRBV7-2 and TRBJ2-7, the complete variable domain is GAGVSQSPSNKVTEKGKDVELRCDPISGHTALYWYRQSLGQGLEFLIYFQGNSAPDKSGLPSDRFSAERTGGSVSTLTIQRTQQEDSAVYLCASSLDLQGTYEQYFGPGTRLTVT.

This clonotype was observed many times. This chain links TRBV10-2 with TRBJ1-6; D gene ambiguous. Germline CDR1 reads WSHSY; CDR2 reads SAAADI. V gave up 4 bases and J gave up 0 bases, with 4 bases separating them. The CDR3 totals 14 residues. The CDR3 loop is CASSGSSYNSPLHF. The CDR3 region has the DNA TGCGCCAGCAGTGGAAGCTCCTATAATTCACCCCTCCACTTT.

This rearrangement joins TRBV6-2 or TRBV6-3 to TRBJ2-5, with D possibly matching TRBD1 (6 bases). V shed 6 bases and J shed 2 bases, with 13 bases lying between them. The CDR3 covers 14 residues. The germline V gene has CDR1 MNHEY and CDR2 SVGEGT. The CDR3 sequence is CASRRRDTQETQYF. In DNA form, the CDR3 reads TGTGCCAGCAGGCGACGGGACACACAAGAGACCCAGTACTTC.

This chain joins TRBV6-2 or TRBV6-3 and TRBJ2-1, with 7 bases lining up with TRBD1. V lost 7 bases and J lost 8; bases outside the gene matches: 8. The CDR3 length is 13 residues. CDR1 is MNHEY, CDR2 SVGEGT, per germline. CDR3 sequence reads: CASTRTGAHEQFF. In DNA, the CDR3 is TGTGCCAGCACCAGGACAGGAGCCCATGAGCAGTTCTTC.

Only a few counts were recorded for this clonotype. The chain is built from TRBV6-1 and TRBJ2-1; 12 bases agree with TRBD2. Unmatched junction bases numbered 10, after V lost 6 bases and J lost 10 bases. The germline V gene encodes CDR1 MNHNS and CDR2 SASEGT. There are 15 residues in the CDR3. CDR3 protein: CASSDGASGGAEQFF. The CDR3 coding sequence is TGTGCCAGCAGCGACGGGGCTAGCGGGGGGGCCGAGCAGTTCTTC.

This chain uses TRBV20-1 with TRBJ1-2; D gene unclear. Germline V CDR1 and CDR2: DFQATT, SNEGSKA (reference sequence). The V end lost 0 bases, the J end lost 6 bases, and 11 bases lay between the germline ends. The CDR3 is made up of 13 amino acids. CDR3 in DNA: TGCAGTGCTAGAGACCCCCTATCGGATGGCTACACCTTC. It translates to CSARDPLSDGYTF.

This clonotype was detected ten times or more. The J gene is TRBJ1-1, the V gene TRBV5-6; D gene unclear. This CDR3 spans 15 amino acids. Per germline, CDR1 SGHDT and CDR2 YYEEEE. V lost 0 bases and J lost 6, with 15 bases in between. The DNA of the CDR3 is TGTGCCAGCAGCTTGGTCGGGCAGGAACCGCCTGAAGCTTTCTTT. Translating it yields CASSLVGQEPPEAFF.

This clonotype was detected many times. The chain joins TRBV10-3 to TRBJ1-2, with TRBD1 matching 9 bases. CDR1 and CDR2 from the germline V gene are ENHRY and SYGVKD. After removal of 8 bases from V and 0 bases from J, the junction contained 16 bases not matched to a gene. CDR3 size: 18 residues. CDR3 nucleotide sequence: TGTGCCATCCTTGACGTCCAGGGACAGGGAGACTCTAACTATGGCTACACCTTC. It encodes CAILDVQGQGDSNYGYTF.

This chain uses TRBV12-3 or TRBV12-4 with TRBJ2-7; D is unresolved. The CDR3 runs to 12 residues. V shed 6 bases and J shed 11 bases, with 17 bases lying between them. CDR3: CASRPGTGYEYF. As DNA, the CDR3 is TGTGCCAGCAGACCCGGTACCGGGTACGAGTACTTC.

This clonotype occurred a few times. J is TRBJ2-5 and V is TRBV4-2; TRBD2 matches at 14 bases. Germline V gene lookup returns CDR1 LGHNA and CDR2 YNFKEQ. This CDR3 comprises 16 residues. V shed 5 bases and J 2 bases; nucleotides not matched to a gene: 4. The CDR3 DNA reads as TGTGCCAGCAGCAACCGACTAGCGGGGGGGCAAGAGACCCAGTACTTC. Protein product: CASSNRLAGGQETQYF.

V usage is TRBV7-9 and J usage is TRBJ1-6, with TRBD1 matching 7 bases. The trim removed 0 bases at V and 7 bases at J, leaving 6 bases unmatched. Germline V CDR1 and CDR2: SEHNR, FQNEAQ (reference sequence). The CDR3 length is 16 residues. The CDR3 region has the DNA TGTGCCAGCAGCTTAGCGCGGGCAGGGGGAAATTCACCCCTCCACTTT. Its translation is CASSLARAGGNSPLHF.